Below are 3 T cell receptor beta chains sequenced from a single sample in a study of blood T cells in healthy people across ages. A second roughly 6 to 12 cycle PCR used barcoded and J-beta primers. TCRdb recomputed calls from the 5' RACE reads with MiXCR, one row per CDR3 protein. The table lists 800,000 to 950,000 distinct CDR3 sequences, about 28% of them singletons. These data were likewise used in another study, on T cells of mothers and their children.

The sequenced material came from blood. The source is a woman in her forties in good health.

J is TRBJ2-1 and V is TRBV21-1; the listed D gene, TRBD1, was not tested against the DNA. TRBV21-1 has pseudogene status. CDR3 length equals 11 residues. This CDR3 is CASPGPRRQFF. Written as DNA, the CDR3 is TGTGCCAGCCCCGGGCCGCGCAGGCAGTTCTTC.

This clonotype turned up a few times. This chain connects TRBV13 to TRBJ1-2, with TRBD1 matching over 7 bases. This CDR3 is 15 amino acids long. Germline V gives CDR1 PRHDT, CDR2 FYEKMQ (reference sequence). V was clipped by 4 bases and J by 6 bases; unmatched bases: 11. CDR3 in DNA: TGTGCCAGCAGCTCCAGACAGGGTTTTCTGGATGGCTACACCTTC. The encoded protein is CASSSRQGFLDGYTF.

This clonotype has only one observation. The gene calls are TRBV18 and TRBJ2-7; D may correspond to TRBD1 or TRBD2 (5 bases each). This CDR3 is 14 amino acids long. V was cut by 6 bases and J by 9 bases, with 21 bases left in between. Germline V lookup: CDR1 KGHSH, CDR2 LQKENI. As DNA, the CDR3 is TGTGCCAGCTCTCATGGGACGGACGCCTTCGGGCAGTACTTC. Its translation is CASSHGTDAFGQYF.